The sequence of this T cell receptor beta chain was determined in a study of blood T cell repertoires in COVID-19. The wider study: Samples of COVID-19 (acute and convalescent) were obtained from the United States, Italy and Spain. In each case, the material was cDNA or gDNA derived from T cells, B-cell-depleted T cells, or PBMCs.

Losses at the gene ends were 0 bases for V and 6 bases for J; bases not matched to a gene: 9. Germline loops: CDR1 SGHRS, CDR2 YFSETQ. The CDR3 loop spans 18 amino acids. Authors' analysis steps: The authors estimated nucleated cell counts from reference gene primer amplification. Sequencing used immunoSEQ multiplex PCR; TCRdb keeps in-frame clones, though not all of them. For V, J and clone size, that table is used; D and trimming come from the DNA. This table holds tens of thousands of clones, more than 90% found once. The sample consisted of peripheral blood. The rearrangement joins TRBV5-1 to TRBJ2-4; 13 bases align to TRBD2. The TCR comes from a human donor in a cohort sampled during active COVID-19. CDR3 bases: TGCGCCAGCAGCTTGGACGGACTAGCGGGAGCCGGGGTAAACATTCAGTACTTC. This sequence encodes CASSLDGLAGAGVNIQYF.